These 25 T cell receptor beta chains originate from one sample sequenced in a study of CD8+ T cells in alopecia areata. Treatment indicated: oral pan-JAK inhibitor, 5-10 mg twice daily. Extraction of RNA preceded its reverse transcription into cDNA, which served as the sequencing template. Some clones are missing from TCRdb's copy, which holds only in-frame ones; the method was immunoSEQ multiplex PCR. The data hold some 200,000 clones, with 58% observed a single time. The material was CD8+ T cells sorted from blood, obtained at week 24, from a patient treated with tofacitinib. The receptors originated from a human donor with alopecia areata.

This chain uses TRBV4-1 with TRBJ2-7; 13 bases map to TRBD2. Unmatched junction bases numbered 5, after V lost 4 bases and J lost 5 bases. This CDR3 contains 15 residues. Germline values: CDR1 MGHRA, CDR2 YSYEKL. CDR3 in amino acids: CASSPPGTSGDEQYF. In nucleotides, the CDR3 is TGCGCCAGCAGCCCCCCAGGGACTAGCGGGGACGAGCAGTACTTC.

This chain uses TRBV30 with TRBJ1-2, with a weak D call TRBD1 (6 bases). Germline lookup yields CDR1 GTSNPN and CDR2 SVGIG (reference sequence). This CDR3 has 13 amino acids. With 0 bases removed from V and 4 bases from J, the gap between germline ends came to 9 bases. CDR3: CAWSVGDTYGYTF. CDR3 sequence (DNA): TGTGCCTGGAGTGTGGGGGACACCTATGGCTACACCTTC.

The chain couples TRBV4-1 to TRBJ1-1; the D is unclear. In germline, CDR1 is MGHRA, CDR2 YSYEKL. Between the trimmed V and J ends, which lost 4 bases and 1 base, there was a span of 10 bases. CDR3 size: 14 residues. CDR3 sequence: CASSPSESNTEAFF. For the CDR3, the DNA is TGCGCCAGCAGCCCAAGCGAATCGAACACTGAAGCTTTCTTT.

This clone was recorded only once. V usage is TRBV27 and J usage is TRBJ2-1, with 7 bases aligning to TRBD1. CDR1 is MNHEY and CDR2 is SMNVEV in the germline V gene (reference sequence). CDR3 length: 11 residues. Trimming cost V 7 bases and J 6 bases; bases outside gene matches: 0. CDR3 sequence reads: CASTGGNEQFF. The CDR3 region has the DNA TGTGCCAGCACAGGGGGCAATGAGCAGTTCTTC.

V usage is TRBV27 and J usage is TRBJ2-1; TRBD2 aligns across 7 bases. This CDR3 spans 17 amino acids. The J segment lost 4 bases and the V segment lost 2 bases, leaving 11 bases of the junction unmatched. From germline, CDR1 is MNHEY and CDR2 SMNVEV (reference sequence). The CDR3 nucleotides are TGTGCCAGCAGTTTAAATCTCCCTAGCGGCGGATACAATGAGCAGTTCTTC. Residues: CASSLNLPSGGYNEQFF.

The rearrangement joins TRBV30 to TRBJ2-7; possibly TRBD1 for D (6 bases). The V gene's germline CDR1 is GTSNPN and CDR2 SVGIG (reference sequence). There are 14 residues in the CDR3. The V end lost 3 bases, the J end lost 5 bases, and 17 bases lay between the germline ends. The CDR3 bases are TGTGCCTGGAGCCCGGGACACGGGATCAACGAGCAGTACTTC. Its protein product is CAWSPGHGINEQYF. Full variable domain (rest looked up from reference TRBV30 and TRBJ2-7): SQTIHQWPATLVQPVGSPLSLECTVEGTSNPNLYWYRQAAGRGLQLLFYSVGIGQISSEVPQNLSASRPQDRQFILSSKKLLLSDSGFYLCAWSPGHGINEQYFGPGTRLTVT.

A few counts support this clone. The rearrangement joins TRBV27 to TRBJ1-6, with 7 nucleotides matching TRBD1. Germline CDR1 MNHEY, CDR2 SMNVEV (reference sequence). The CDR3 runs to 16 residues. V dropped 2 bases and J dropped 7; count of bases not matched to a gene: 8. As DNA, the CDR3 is TGTGCCAGCAGTTTAACCCAGGAGGGGGCCAATTCACCCCTCCACTTT. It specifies CASSLTQEGANSPLHF.

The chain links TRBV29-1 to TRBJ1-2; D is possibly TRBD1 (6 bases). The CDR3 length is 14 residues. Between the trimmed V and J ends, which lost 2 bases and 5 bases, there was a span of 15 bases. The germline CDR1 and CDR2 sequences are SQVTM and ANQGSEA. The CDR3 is CSVEPGQGMYGYTF. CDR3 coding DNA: TGCAGCGTTGAACCGGGCCAGGGGATGTATGGCTACACCTTC. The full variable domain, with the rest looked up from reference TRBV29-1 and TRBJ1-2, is SAVISQKPSRDICQRGTSLTIQCQVDSQVTMMFWYRQQPGQSLTLIATANQGSEATYESGFVIDKFPISRPNLTFSTLTVSNMSPEDSSIYLCSVEPGQGMYGYTFGSGTRLTVV.

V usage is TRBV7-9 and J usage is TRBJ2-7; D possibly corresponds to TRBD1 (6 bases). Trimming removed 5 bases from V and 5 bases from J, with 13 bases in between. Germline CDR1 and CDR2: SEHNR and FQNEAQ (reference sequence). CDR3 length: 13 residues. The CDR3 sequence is CASSLGGRNEQYF. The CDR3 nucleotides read TGTGCCAGCAGCCTAGGGGGACGGAACGAGCAGTACTTC.

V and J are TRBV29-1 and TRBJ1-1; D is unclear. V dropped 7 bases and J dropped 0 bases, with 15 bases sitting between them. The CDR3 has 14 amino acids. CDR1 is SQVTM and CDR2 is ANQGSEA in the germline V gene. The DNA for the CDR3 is TGCAGCGCTGGATTTGGGGTCGTGAACACTGAAGCTTTCTTT. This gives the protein CSAGFGVVNTEAFF.

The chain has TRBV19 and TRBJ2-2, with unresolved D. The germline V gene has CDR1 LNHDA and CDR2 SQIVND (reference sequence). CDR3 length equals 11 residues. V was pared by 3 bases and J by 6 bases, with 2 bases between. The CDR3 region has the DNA TGTGCCAGTAGTATCCCCGGGGAGCTGTTTTTT. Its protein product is CASSIPGELFF.

The CDR3 reads CASGGSPLHF. CDR3 nucleotides: TGTGCCAGCGGAGGTTCACCCCTCCACTTT. This sequence joins TRBV2 and TRBJ1-6; D ambiguous. Trimming cost V 8 bases and J 9 bases, with 5 bases left between them. The CDR3 runs to 10 residues. The V gene's germline CDR1 is SNHLY and CDR2 FYNNEI.

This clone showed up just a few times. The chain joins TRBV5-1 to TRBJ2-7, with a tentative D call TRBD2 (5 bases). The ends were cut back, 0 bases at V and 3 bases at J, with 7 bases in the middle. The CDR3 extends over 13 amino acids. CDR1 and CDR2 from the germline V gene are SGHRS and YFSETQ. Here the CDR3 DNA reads TGCGCCAGCAGCTTGGGCAGCGGCTACGAGCAGTACTTC. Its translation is CASSLGSGYEQYF.

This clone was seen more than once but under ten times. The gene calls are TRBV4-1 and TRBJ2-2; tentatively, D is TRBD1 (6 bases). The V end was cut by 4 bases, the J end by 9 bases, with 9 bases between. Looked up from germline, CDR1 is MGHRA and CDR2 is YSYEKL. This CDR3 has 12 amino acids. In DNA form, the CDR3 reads TGCGCCAGCAGCCCGGGACATAGGGAGCTGTTTTTT. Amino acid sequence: CASSPGHRELFF.

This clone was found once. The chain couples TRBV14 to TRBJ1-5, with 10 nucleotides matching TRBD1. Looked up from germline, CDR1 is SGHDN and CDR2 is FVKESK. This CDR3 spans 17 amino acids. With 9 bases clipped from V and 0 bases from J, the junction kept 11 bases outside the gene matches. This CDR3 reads CARDRGFIEDSNQPQHF. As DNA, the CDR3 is TGTGCCAGGGACAGGGGGTTTATTGAGGATAGCAATCAGCCCCAGCATTTT.

The CDR3: CASSLGQSGYGYTF. The CDR3 nucleotides read TGTGCCAGCAGCTTAGGACAGAGCGGCTATGGCTACACCTTC. The rearrangement links TRBV7-9 to TRBJ1-2, with D perhaps TRBD1 (5 bases). CDR3 length equals 14 residues. Per the germline V gene, CDR1 is SEHNR and CDR2 is FQNEAQ (reference sequence). The V and J ends lost 1 base and 4 bases respectively, with 10 bases between them.

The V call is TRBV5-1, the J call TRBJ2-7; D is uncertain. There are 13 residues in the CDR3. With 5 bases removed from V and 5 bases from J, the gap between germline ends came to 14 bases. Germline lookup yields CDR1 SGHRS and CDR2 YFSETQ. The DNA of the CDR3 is TGCGCCAGCAGATTCCCTGGACGCGACGAGCAGTACTTC. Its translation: CASRFPGRDEQYF.

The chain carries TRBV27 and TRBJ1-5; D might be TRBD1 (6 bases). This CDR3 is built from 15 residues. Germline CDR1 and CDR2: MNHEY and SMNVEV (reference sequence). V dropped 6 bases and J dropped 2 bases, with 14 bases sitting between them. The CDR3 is CASREGGRGNQPQHF. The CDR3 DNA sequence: TGTGCCAGCAGGGAAGGGGGTAGAGGCAATCAGCCCCAGCATTTT.

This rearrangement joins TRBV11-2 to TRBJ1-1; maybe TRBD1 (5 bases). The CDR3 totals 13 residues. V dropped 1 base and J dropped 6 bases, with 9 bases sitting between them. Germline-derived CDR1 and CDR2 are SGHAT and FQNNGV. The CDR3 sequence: CASSLVGVPEAFF. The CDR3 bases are TGTGCCAGCAGCTTAGTGGGGGTCCCTGAAGCTTTCTTT. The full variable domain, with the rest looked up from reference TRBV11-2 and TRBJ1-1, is EAGVAQSPRYKIIEKRQSVAFWCNPISGHATLYWYQQILGQGPKLLIQFQNNGVVDDSQLPKDRFSAERLKGVDSTLKIQPAKLEDSAVYLCASSLVGVPEAFFGQGTRLTVV.

The CDR3 DNA follows: TGTGCCAGCAGCCACGGGACATTCAGTGAAGCTTTCTTT. The encoded protein is CASSHGTFSEAFF. This sequence joins TRBV13 and TRBJ1-1; D may be TRBD1 (6 bases). Germline V gene lookup returns CDR1 PRHDT and CDR2 FYEKMQ (reference sequence). The length of the CDR3 is 13 residues. Trimming left V 5 bases short and J 7 bases short, with 14 bases between.

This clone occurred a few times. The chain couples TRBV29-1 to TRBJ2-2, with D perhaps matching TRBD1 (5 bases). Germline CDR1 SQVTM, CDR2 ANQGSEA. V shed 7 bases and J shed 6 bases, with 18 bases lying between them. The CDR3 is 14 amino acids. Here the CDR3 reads CSGSGSKGSGELFF. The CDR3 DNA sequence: TGCAGCGGCTCAGGGTCGAAGGGCTCCGGGGAGCTGTTTTTT.

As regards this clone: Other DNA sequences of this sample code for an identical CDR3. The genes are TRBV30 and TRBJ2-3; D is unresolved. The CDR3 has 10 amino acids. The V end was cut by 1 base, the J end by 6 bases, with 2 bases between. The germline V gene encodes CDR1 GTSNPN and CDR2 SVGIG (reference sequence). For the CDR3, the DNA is TGTGCCTGGAGTGGTGATACGCAGTATTTT. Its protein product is CAWSGDTQYF. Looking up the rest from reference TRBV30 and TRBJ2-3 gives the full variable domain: SQTIHQWPATLVQPVGSPLSLECTVEGTSNPNLYWYRQAAGRGLQLLFYSVGIGQISSEVPQNLSASRPQDRQFILSSKKLLLSDSGFYLCAWSGDTQYFGPGTRLTVL.

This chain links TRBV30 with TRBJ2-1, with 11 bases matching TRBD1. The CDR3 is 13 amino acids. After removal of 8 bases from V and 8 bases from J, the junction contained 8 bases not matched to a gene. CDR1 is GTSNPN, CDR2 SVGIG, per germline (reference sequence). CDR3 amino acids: CAGGQGALDEQFF. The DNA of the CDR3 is TGTGCCGGCGGACAGGGGGCTCTGGATGAGCAGTTCTTC. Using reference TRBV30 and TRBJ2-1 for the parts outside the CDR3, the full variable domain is SQTIHQWPATLVQPVGSPLSLECTVEGTSNPNLYWYRQAAGRGLQLLFYSVGIGQISSEVPQNLSASRPQDRQFILSSKKLLLSDSGFYLCAGGQGALDEQFFGPGTRLTVL.

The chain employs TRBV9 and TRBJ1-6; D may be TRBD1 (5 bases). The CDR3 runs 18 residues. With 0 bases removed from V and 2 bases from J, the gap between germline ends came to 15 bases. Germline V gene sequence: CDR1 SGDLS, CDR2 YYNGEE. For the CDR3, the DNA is TGTGCCAGCAGCGTAGAGATATCGGGGCGCCCCTATAATTCACCCCTCCACTTT. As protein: CASSVEISGRPYNSPLHF.

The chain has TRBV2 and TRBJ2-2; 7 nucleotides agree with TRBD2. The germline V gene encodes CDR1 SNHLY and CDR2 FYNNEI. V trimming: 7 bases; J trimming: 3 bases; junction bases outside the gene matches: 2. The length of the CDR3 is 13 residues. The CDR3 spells CASKGGYTGELFF. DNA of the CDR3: TGTGCCAGCAAGGGAGGGTACACCGGGGAGCTGTTTTTT. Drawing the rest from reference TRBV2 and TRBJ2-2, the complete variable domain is EPEVTQTPSHQVTQMGQEVILRCVPISNHLYFYWYRQILGQKVEFLVSFYNNEISEKSEIFDDQFSVERPDGSNFTLKIRSTKLEDSAMYFCASKGGYTGELFFGEGSRLTVL.